This T cell receptor beta chain was documented in a study of immune evolution from preneoplasia to lung adenocarcinoma. On the study more broadly: HLA loss of heterozygosity: 6% to 7.5% AIS, about 15% MIA, over 30% ADC, none AAH.

As for this clone: Its cognate antigen is unknown.

Repertoires were generated with immunoSEQ multiplex PCR, while TCRdb's copy carries only in-frame clones and drops some. Of 7,500 to 10,000 clones listed, more than 75% are singletons. Findings and caveats of the study: KRAS-mutant nodules had the highest T cell clonality. From normal lung to invasive adenocarcinoma, top clone frequencies appeared to decrease.

This CDR3 contains 13 residues. The germline V and J ends were trimmed by 0 bases and 8 bases, with 7 bases remaining between them. CDR1 is SNHLY and CDR2 is FYNNEI in the germline V gene. Between the mid-2010s and the late 2010s, patients underwent resection in Japan or China. This TCR derives from a person at least 80 years old with lung adenocarcinoma. Sequenced material: FFPE lung adenocarcinoma in situ tissue. The rearrangement uses TRBV2 and TRBJ1-4; D unclear. DNA of the CDR3: TGTGCCAGCAGTGAAGCGCTTCGGGAAAAACTGTTTTTT. This gives the protein CASSEALREKLFF.